This TCR beta chain was profiled in a study of OX40 agonist ivuxolimab in advanced cancers. Across the study: Ivuxolimab, an agonist antibody against OX40 (CD134), was given to patients. Partial responses, seen in three patients, involved one hepatocellular carcinoma and two cutaneous melanomas.

Study-wide results and caveats: CD8+ T cells (on average) carried more expanded clones than CD4+ T cells.

Baseline was the first blood sampling point, followed by cycle 4 day 1 and cycle 7 day 1. Sequenced by immunoSEQ multiplex PCR; TCRdb stores in-frame clones only, minus some. The table records more than 12,000 clones, about 84% of them present only once. This clone was seen just once. The antigen remains undetermined. The sample was CD4+ or CD8+ T cells sorted from blood, taken in a trial of the OX40 agonist ivuxolimab. This TCR derives from an adult with an advanced solid tumor such as melanoma, head and neck, liver or kidney cancer.

In nucleotides, the CDR3 is TGTGCCAGCAGTTTATTGGTCGGGAGGGTGGGGACCCAGTACTTC. Its translation is CASSLLVGRVGTQYF. V usage is TRBV28 and J usage is TRBJ2-5, with 8 bases lining up with TRBD2. Losses at the gene ends were 1 base for V and 7 bases for J; bases not matched to a gene: 8. The germline V gene encodes CDR1 MDHEN and CDR2 SYDVKM. The CDR3 extends over 15 amino acids.